This is a list of T cell receptor beta chains from one sample in a study of blood T cell repertoires in COVID-19. Profiling relied on immunoSEQ multiplex PCR, and the TCRdb table lists in-frame clones only, not all of them. The sample holds about 170,000 clones, 82% seen once. Sequences were obtained from peripheral blood. Receptor source: an elderly woman with acute or convalescent COVID-19. Both conserved end residues are part of each CDR3. The D gene is left open where the match is weak. Clone size, where shown, is once, few, many, or a class for clones that have expanded.

clone_size v_call d_call cdr3_aa
. TRBV7-9 . CASSLTTSNAYEQYF
once TRBV29-1 TRBD1 CSVGDRGNDEQFF
. TRBV11-2 . CASSLKRGGVSHSPLHF
. TRBV2 TRBD2 CASMKLAGVSEQYF
. TRBV12-2 . CASRRTGTGSYEQYF
. TRBV6-2/TRBV6-3 . CASSSSDSYNEQFF
. TRBV6-2/TRBV6-3 TRBD2 CASSWGRGREVYNEQFF
. TRBV27 . CASSLFRGNQPQHF
. TRBV5-5 . CASSSGAHSGNTIYF
few TRBV4-1 . CASSQGRGSAGLNTQYF
. TRBV5-5 TRBD2 CASSLSGRYTGELFF
. TRBV20-1 . CSASPGQETQYF
. TRBV6-5 . CASSYVTGSGAGELFF
. TRBV15 . CATSRDHRAYEQYF